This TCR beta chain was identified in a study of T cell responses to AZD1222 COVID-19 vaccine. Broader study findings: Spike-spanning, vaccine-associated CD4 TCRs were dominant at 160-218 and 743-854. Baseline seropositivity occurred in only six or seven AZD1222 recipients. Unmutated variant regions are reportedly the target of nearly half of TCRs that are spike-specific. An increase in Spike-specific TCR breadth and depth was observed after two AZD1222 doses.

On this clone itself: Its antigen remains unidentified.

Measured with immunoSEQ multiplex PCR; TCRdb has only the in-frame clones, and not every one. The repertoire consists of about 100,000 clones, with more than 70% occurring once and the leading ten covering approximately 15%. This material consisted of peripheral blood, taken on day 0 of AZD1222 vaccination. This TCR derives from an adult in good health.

CDR3 in DNA: TGTGCCAGCAGCGAGACTAGCGGGGGGAACACCGGGGAGCTGTTTTTT. Translated: CASSETSGGNTGELFF. V usage is TRBV7-7 and J usage is TRBJ2-2, with 12 bases matching TRBD2. The CDR3 runs 16 residues. The trim removed 5 bases at V and 1 base at J, leaving 2 bases unmatched. CDR1 SSHAT and CDR2 FNYEAQ come from the germline V gene (reference sequence). Looking up the rest from reference TRBV7-7 and TRBJ2-2 gives the full variable domain: GAGVSQSPRYKVTKRGQDVTLRCDPISSHATLYWYQQALGQGPEFLTYFNYEAQPDKSGLPSDRFSAERPEGSISTLTIQRTEQRDSAMYRCASSETSGGNTGELFFGEGSRLTVL.